Detailed here is one TCR beta chain. The antigen is undetermined. This record comes from a study of shared clonotypes between healthy human individuals. Study background: CD4 naive and memory got three plates each, CD8 naive two, CD8 memory one. Study-wide findings and caveats: Researchers sampled blood only, noting tissue repertoires likely differ. What naive subsets generally showed was a larger estimated richness than memory subsets showed.

Germline V lookup: CDR1 LGHNA, CDR2 YNFKEQ. The CDR3 loop spans 16 amino acids. Trimming removed 0 bases from V and 1 base from J; junction bases left unmatched: 5. Healthy HIV-negative adults with no recent acute infections or vaccinations were recruited as donors. Sequenced by immunoSEQ multiplex PCR; TCRdb stores in-frame clones only, minus some. The table lists about 600,000 clones, about 97% of them singletons. This clonotype was sampled from a young woman in good health. This sequence joins TRBV4-2 and TRBJ2-7, with 8 bases identical to TRBD2. The sample was naive CD4+ T cells sorted from blood. Regarding subset: CD45RA+ positively selected. In nucleotides, the CDR3 is TGTGCCAGCAGCCAAGAAGGGGGACTAGTTTCCTACGAGCAGTACTTC. Protein sequence: CASSQEGGLVSYEQYF.